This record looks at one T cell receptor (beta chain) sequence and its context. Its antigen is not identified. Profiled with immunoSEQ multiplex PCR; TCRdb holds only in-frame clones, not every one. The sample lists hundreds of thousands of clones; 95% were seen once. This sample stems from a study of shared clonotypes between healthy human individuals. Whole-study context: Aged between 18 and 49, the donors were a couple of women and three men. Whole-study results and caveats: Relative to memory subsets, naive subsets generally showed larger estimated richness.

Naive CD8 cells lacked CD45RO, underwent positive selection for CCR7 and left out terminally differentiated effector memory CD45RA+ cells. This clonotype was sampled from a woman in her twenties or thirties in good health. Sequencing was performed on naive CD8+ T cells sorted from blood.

CDR3: CASSRTSASSTDTQYF. The DNA of the CDR3 is TGTGCCAGCAGCCGGACTAGCGCGTCTAGCACAGATACGCAGTATTTT. This rearrangement joins TRBV7-8 to TRBJ2-3, with 9 bases fitting TRBD2. The CDR3 has 16 amino acids. After removal of 5 bases from V and 0 bases from J, the junction contained 6 bases not matched to a gene. The germline V gene has CDR1 SGHVS and CDR2 FQNEAQ.